Listed below are T cell receptor beta chains from one sample, sequenced in a study of cytomegalovirus exposure and HLA in healthy donors. Method: immunoSEQ multiplex PCR; TCRdb's copy keeps in-frame clones and lacks some. The sample yields some 150,000 clones, 50% to 75% seen once. Sequences were obtained from PBMCs. Receptors were obtained from a woman aged 40 to 50 in good health and CMV-seronegative. Each CDR3 is given with its conserved first and last residue. D genes are given only for firm matches. A clone size is listed for some rows: how often the clone was seen (once, few, many), or a class if it is expanded.

size	D	V	J	CDR3	DNA
NA	NA	TRBV7-2	TRBJ1-5	CASSRGGAVNQPQHF	TGTGCCAGCAGCCGAGGAGGGGCAGTCAATCAGCCCCAGCATTTT
NA	TRBD1	TRBV4-3	TRBJ1-2	CASSQVDRGSGGYTF	TGCGCCAGCAGCCAAGTAGACAGGGGGAGCGGCGGCTACACCTTC
NA	TRBD2	TRBV7-2	TRBJ2-5	CASSLAGLGLAGVQETQYF	TGTGCCAGCAGCTTAGCGGGTTTAGGGCTAGCGGGGGTCCAAGAGACCCAGTACTTC
NA	NA	TRBV5-1	TRBJ2-2	CASSPRTEHTGELFF	TGCGCCAGCAGCCCCCGAACAGAGCACACCGGGGAGCTGTTTTTT
once	TRBD1	TRBV7-2	TRBJ1-2	CASSSYGTAGGYTF	TGTGCCAGCAGTTCCTATGGGACAGCAGGCGGCTACACCTTC
few	NA	TRBV6-6	TRBJ2-1	CVSSTAYNEQFF	TGTGTCTCCTCCACTGCTTACAATGAGCAGTTCTTC
NA	NA	TRBV29-1	TRBJ1-3	CSVQAGAGNTIYF	TGCAGCGTGCAGGCAGGGGCCGGAAACACCATATATTTT
NA	NA	TRBV11-2	TRBJ1-1	CASSRGGAEAFF	TGTGCCAGCAGCCGTGGGGGGGCAGAAGCTTTCTTT
NA	NA	TRBV30	TRBJ1-1	CAGRGEEGRSTEAFF	TGTGCCGGCCGAGGTGAGGAGGGAAGGAGCACTGAAGCTTTCTTT
few	TRBD1	TRBV11-2	TRBJ1-3	CASSPTGRGNTIYF	TGTGCCAGCAGCCCGACAGGGAGGGGAAACACCATATATTTT
NA	TRBD1	TRBV9	TRBJ2-1	CASSVAGQGGNEQFF	TGTGCCAGCAGCGTAGCTGGACAGGGGGGAAATGAGCAGTTCTTC
few	NA	TRBV27	TRBJ1-5	CASSLSQGRNQPQHF	TGTGCCAGCAGTTTATCCCAGGGGCGCAATCAGCCCCAGCATTTT
NA	NA	TRBV28	TRBJ1-4	CASSPGGGEDEKLFF	TGTGCCAGCAGTCCCGGGGGGGGTGAGGATGAAAAACTGTTTTTT
few	NA	TRBV10-3	TRBJ2-6	CAISPPGANVLTF	TGTGCCATCAGCCCTCCTGGGGCCAACGTCCTGACTTTC
NA	TRBD1	TRBV5-1	TRBJ1-2	CASSLDPTGDNTF	TGCGCCAGCAGCTTGGACCCGACAGGGGACAACACCTTC
few	NA	TRBV11-2	TRBJ1-5	CASSLASGNQPQHF	TGTGCCAGCAGCTTAGCATCGGGCAATCAGCCCCAGCATTTT
NA	NA	TRBV7-2	TRBJ2-1	CASSPRKGSEQFF	TGTGCCAGCAGCCCTAGGAAAGGCAGCGAGCAGTTCTTC
NA	NA	TRBV6-1	TRBJ1-6	CASSEWNRPLHF	TGTGCCAGCAGTGAATGGAACAGACCCCTCCACTTT
NA	NA	TRBV5-4	TRBJ1-1	CASSPRGGGGGTEAFF	TGTGCCAGCAGCCCTCGGGGGGGCGGAGGGGGCACTGAAGCTTTCTTT
NA	TRBD1	TRBV9	TRBJ2-7	CASSPRDRGHEQYF	TGTGCCAGCAGCCCACGGGACAGGGGTCACGAGCAGTACTTC
NA	TRBD1	TRBV19	TRBJ1-6	CASSINSRGQGGSPLHF	TGTGCCAGTAGTATAAACTCGAGGGGGCAGGGAGGTTCACCCCTCCACTTT
NA	TRBD1	TRBV10-3	TRBJ2-5	CAISDRGRETQYF	TGTGCCATCAGTGACAGGGGGCGTGAGACCCAGTACTTC
NA	NA	TRBV6-1	TRBJ1-5	CASSGRTAGSQPQHF	TGTGCCAGCAGTGGAAGGACGGCCGGGAGTCAGCCCCAGCATTTT
NA	NA	TRBV29-1	TRBJ1-4	CSVEDPYGATNEKLFF	TGCAGCGTTGAAGATCCCTACGGAGCAACTAATGAAAAACTGTTTTTT
few	TRBD1	TRBV2	TRBJ1-2	CASRLTGFLYGYTF	TGTGCCAGCAGACTGACAGGGTTTCTCTATGGCTACACCTTC
NA	TRBD1	TRBV7-9	TRBJ1-1	CASSLQGAPIQAFF	TGTGCCAGCAGCTTACAGGGGGCCCCAATTCAAGCTTTCTTT
NA	NA	TRBV6-5	TRBJ1-3	CASSYEGVSSGNTIYF	TGTGCCAGCAGTTACGAGGGGGTCAGCTCTGGAAACACCATATATTTT
NA	TRBD1	TRBV27	TRBJ2-3	CASSLSYPIVVSYPGQGTDTQYF	TGTGCCAGCAGCCTTAGCTACCCGATAGTCGTTTCTTATCCGGGACAGGGGACAGATACGCAGTATTTT
NA	TRBD2	TRBV30	TRBJ2-2	CAWSVLSGGGITGELFF	TGTGCCTGGAGTGTACTAAGCGGGGGAGGAATCACCGGGGAGCTGTTTTTT
NA	NA	TRBV5-1	TRBJ2-3	CASSLGAAANTQYF	TGCGCCAGCAGCTTGGGTGCGGCCGCTAATACGCAGTATTTT
NA	TRBD1	TRBV4-3	TRBJ2-7	CASSQEAQGADEQYF	TGCGCCAGCAGCCAAGAAGCCCAGGGGGCAGACGAGCAGTACTTC
few	TRBD2	TRBV4-1	TRBJ2-1	CASSLNPTSQPEQFF	TGCGCCAGCAGCCTTAATCCGACTAGCCAGCCCGAGCAGTTCTTC
NA	TRBD1	TRBV7-3	TRBJ2-2	CASSPNRGGELFF	TGTGCCAGCAGCCCTAACAGGGGCGGGGAGCTGTTTTTT
NA	NA	TRBV5-1	TRBJ1-1	CASSLEGEVSEAFF	TGCGCCAGCAGCTTGGAGGGGGAAGTGTCTGAAGCTTTCTTT
few	NA	TRBV19	TRBJ1-6	CASSIVDDFTLHF	TGTGCCAGTAGTATAGTAGATGATTTCACCCTCCACTTT
NA	NA	TRBV27	TRBJ2-5	CASSGTPTRETQYF	TGTGCCAGCAGTGGGACTCCGACCCGGGAGACCCAGTACTTC
NA	NA	TRBV30	TRBJ1-3	CAWSVSPSGNTIYF	TGTGCCTGGAGTGTTAGCCCTTCTGGAAACACCATATATTTT
NA	TRBD1	TRBV13	TRBJ2-5	CASSHRGRETQYF	TGTGCCAGCAGTCACAGGGGGCGAGAGACCCAGTACTTC
NA	TRBD1	TRBV7-2	TRBJ1-4	CASSFHRGYNEKLFF	TGTGCCAGCAGCTTCCACAGGGGGTATAATGAAAAACTGTTTTTT
NA	TRBD1	TRBV29-1	TRBJ1-1	CSAGQILNTEAFF	TGCAGCGCGGGACAGATCCTGAACACTGAAGCTTTCTTT
NA	TRBD1	TRBV9	TRBJ1-5	CASSGGQGGQPQHF	TGTGCCAGCAGCGGCGGACAGGGGGGTCAGCCCCAGCATTTT
NA	TRBD1	TRBV5-1	TRBJ1-2	CASSLIPTGGDGYTF	TGCGCCAGCAGCTTGATCCCGACAGGGGGCGATGGCTACACCTTC
NA	NA	TRBV9	TRBJ2-5	CASSVNGGAETQYF	TGTGCCAGCAGCGTAAACGGAGGGGCCGAGACCCAGTACTTC
once	TRBD2	TRBV7-9	TRBJ2-1	CASSTGTSRYNEQFF	TGTGCCAGCAGCACCGGGACTAGCAGATACAATGAGCAGTTCTTC
NA	NA	TRBV5-1	TRBJ2-2	CASSLGGQTGELFF	TGCGCCAGCAGCTTGGGGGGGCAGACCGGGGAGCTGTTTTTT
many	TRBD1	TRBV5-6	TRBJ2-7	CASSFAQGAQKYEQYF	TGTGCCAGCAGCTTCGCACAGGGGGCGCAAAAATACGAGCAGTACTTC
few	NA	TRBV4-3	TRBJ1-1	CASSQDVNGGSQAFF	TGCGCCAGCAGCCAAGATGTTAACGGGGGATCCCAAGCTTTCTTT
NA	NA	TRBV7-9	TRBJ1-5	CASSSQTVGPQHF	TGTGCCAGCAGCTCCCAGACAGTAGGGCCCCAGCATTTT
NA	TRBD2	TRBV28	TRBJ2-1	CASSLAVSSYNEQFF	TGTGCCAGCAGCCTAGCGGTTAGCTCCTACAATGAGCAGTTCTTC
once	TRBD1	TRBV7-8	TRBJ2-7	CASSVYVPRDSPTYEQYF	TGTGCCAGCAGCGTATACGTCCCCCGGGACAGTCCGACCTACGAGCAGTACTTC
few	TRBD1	TRBV18	TRBJ1-2	CASSPGQGAGYGYTF	TGTGCCAGCTCACCCGGACAGGGGGCAGGTTATGGCTACACCTTC
NA	TRBD2	TRBV7-7	TRBJ2-1	CASSLSPGLPYNEQFF	TGTGCCAGCAGCTTATCGCCGGGACTACCCTACAATGAGCAGTTCTTC
NA	NA	TRBV27	TRBJ1-2	CASSVRAANYGYTF	TGTGCCAGCAGTGTCAGGGCCGCTAACTATGGCTACACCTTC